The T cell receptor beta chain described here comes from a study of control samples from healthy donors and cancer patients. The CDR3 is 11 residues long. Per the germline V gene, CDR1 is MNHEY and CDR2 is SVGEGT. V shed 3 bases and J shed 2 bases, with 2 bases lying between them. As concerns this clone: Other DNA sequences in this specimen translate into the identical CDR3.

Some clones are missing from TCRdb's copy, which holds only in-frame ones; the method was immunoSEQ multiplex PCR. The sample comprises about 140,000 clones, over 85% of which are singletons, and about 10% rests with the top ten. The chain couples TRBV6-2 or TRBV6-3 to TRBJ2-7, with no clear D. The receptor comes from a man aged 30 to 39 in good health. Sequenced sample: blood. CDR3 sequence reads: CASSYTYEQYF. CDR3 in DNA: TGTGCCAGCAGTTATACCTACGAGCAGTACTTC.